The 30 T cell receptor beta chains presented below share a single source sample, sequenced in a study of molecular identifiers for immune sequencing clone quantification. TCRdb fed the PCR reads into MiXCR, producing one record per CDR3 protein. The repertoire consists of some 59,000 distinct CDR3 sequences, with roughly a quarter occurring once and the leading ten covering 1.5% to 2%. Sequences were obtained from naive CD8+ T cells from blood, with Jurkat cell RNA spiked in. Described subset: FACS-sorted CD8+CD4-CCR7+CD45RA+ naive T cells. These receptors originate from a human donor in good health. Some libraries in this study had Jurkat cell RNA spiked in.

The table lists this clonotype with many counts. The chain recombines TRBV9 with TRBJ1-1; D is unclear. Per germline, CDR1 SGDLS and CDR2 YYNGEE. The CDR3 contains 16 residues. Trimming left V 3 bases short and J 11 bases short, with 26 bases between. The CDR3 is CASSAALTPGESGAFF. The CDR3 region has the DNA TGTGCCAGCAGCGCGGCACTAACACCTGGGGAGTCGGGCGCTTTCTTT.

This clonotype was picked up many times. The chain is built from TRBV6-2 or TRBV6-3 and TRBJ1-2; TRBD1 aligns across 8 bases. Germline trimming cut 6 bases from V and 4 bases from J; bases unmatched to any gene: 4. Germline-derived CDR1 and CDR2 are MNHEY and SVGEGT. The CDR3 runs 13 residues. CDR3 nucleotide sequence: TGTGCCAGCAGACAGGGACAGGCCTATGGCTACACCTTC. Amino acid sequence: CASRQGQAYGYTF.

This clonotype was found many times. The chain links TRBV7-8 to TRBJ2-7; 7 bases map to TRBD1. V was clipped by 4 bases and J by 0 bases; unmatched bases: 3. The CDR3 sequence is 14 residues long. From germline, CDR1 is SGHVS and CDR2 FQNEAQ. CDR3 DNA: TGTGCCAGCAGCTCGGACAGGACCTCCTACGAGCAGTACTTC. The encoded protein is CASSSDRTSYEQYF.

This clonotype was recorded many times. The chain recombines TRBV28 with TRBJ2-7; unclear D gene. V dropped 6 bases and J dropped 2 bases, with 11 bases sitting between them. Germline CDR1 is MDHEN and CDR2 is SYDVKM. CDR3 length: 13 residues. This CDR3 is CASRPDGTYEQYF. As DNA, the CDR3 is TGTGCCAGCAGACCCGACGGTACCTACGAGCAGTACTTC.

This clonotype was recorded many times. The J gene is TRBJ2-5, the V gene TRBV2, with unresolved D. Germline CDR1 and CDR2: SNHLY and FYNNEI. With 1 base removed from V and 7 bases from J, the gap between germline ends came to 13 bases. This CDR3 region has 14 residues. The CDR3 here is CASSEEFSTGTQYF. In nucleotides, the CDR3 is TGTGCCAGCAGTGAAGAGTTCTCCACCGGGACCCAGTACTTC. Full variable domain (remainder filled in from reference TRBV2 and TRBJ2-5): EPEVTQTPSHQVTQMGQEVILRCVPISNHLYFYWYRQILGQKVEFLVSFYNNEISEKSEIFDDQFSVERPDGSNFTLKIRSTKLEDSAMYFCASSEEFSTGTQYFGPGTRLLVL.

The table lists this clonotype with many counts. V usage is TRBV24-1 and J usage is TRBJ2-1, with 10 positions matching TRBD2. The CDR3 runs 15 residues. Germline V CDR1 and CDR2: KGHDR, SFDVKD. The V gene end was trimmed by 2 bases and the J gene end by 7 bases; junction bases not matched to a gene: 4. The CDR3: CATSDSAGGLNEQFF. CDR3 nucleotide sequence: TGTGCCACCAGTGATTCAGCGGGAGGGTTGAATGAGCAGTTCTTC.

This clonotype was counted many times. The chain recombines TRBV7-6 with TRBJ2-2; maybe TRBD1 (5 bases). The V and J ends lost 1 base and 7 bases respectively, with 16 bases between them. CDR1 and CDR2 (germline): SGHVS, FNYEAQ. The CDR3 consists of 16 residues. The CDR3 DNA is TGTGCCAGCAGCTTAGACTTTGCAGGGCTGGACGGGGAGCTGTTTTTT. Translation gives CASSLDFAGLDGELFF.

In this sample, this clonotype turned up many times. The rearrangement joins TRBV27 to TRBJ1-1; D uncertain. This CDR3 has 14 amino acids. The V gene lost 6 bases and the J gene lost 8 bases, with 19 bases spanning the gap. Germline values: CDR1 MNHEY, CDR2 SMNVEV (reference sequence). CDR3 nucleotide sequence: TGTGCCAGCAGGTCGTCCGGACCCTTTGGGGAAGCTTTCTTT. This encodes CASRSSGPFGEAFF.

About this clonotype itself: Given a much more abundant clone one base away, this may be a read error. The chain links TRBV5-6 to TRBJ1-1; D not resolved. Germline CDR1 is SGHDT and CDR2 is YYEEEE. The CDR3 runs 12 residues. This CDR3 reads CASSYGWAETFF. The DNA of the CDR3 is TGTGCCAGCAGCTATGGATGGGCTGAAACTTTCTTT.

The rearrangement links TRBV6-5 to TRBJ2-1; 7 nucleotides match TRBD2. The CDR3 covers 15 residues. Germline CDR1 reads MNHEY; CDR2 reads SVGAGI. Unmatched junction bases numbered 11, after V lost 4 bases and J lost 8 bases. The CDR3 loop is CASSSTSVSPDEQFF. The CDR3, as DNA: TGTGCCAGCAGTTCCACTAGCGTATCCCCAGATGAGCAGTTCTTC.

Here the CDR3 DNA reads TGTGCCAGCGGACTCCCCCTCAATGAGCAGTTCTTC. It specifies CASGLPLNEQFF. This chain links TRBV11-2 with TRBJ2-1; a possible D gene is TRBD2 (5 bases). The CDR3 contains 12 residues. Germline V lookup: CDR1 SGHAT, CDR2 FQNNGV. The V end was cut by 8 bases, the J end by 6 bases, with 11 bases between.

This clonotype has at least ten counts. The gene calls are TRBV2 and TRBJ2-3; the match to TRBD2 covers 11 bases. The CDR3 consists of 16 residues. In germline, CDR1 is SNHLY, CDR2 FYNNEI. The J segment lost 2 bases and the V segment lost 6 bases, leaving 7 bases of the junction unmatched. Here the CDR3 reads CASSRLTSGVTDTQYF. The CDR3 bases are TGTGCCAGCAGCCGATTGACTAGCGGGGTCACAGATACGCAGTATTTT.

This clonotype showed up many times. V and J are TRBV5-5 and TRBJ1-5, with D possibly being TRBD1 (5 bases). V was cut by 2 bases and J by 7 bases, with 13 bases left in between. The CDR3 is 14 residues long. Per germline, CDR1 SGHKS and CDR2 YYEKEE (reference sequence). Written as DNA, the CDR3 is TGTGCCAGCAGCTTTTCGGGGGATTTACAGCCCCAGCATTTT. Its protein is CASSFSGDLQPQHF.

This clonotype came up a few times. This sequence may be a read error, since a much larger clone differs from it by one base. J is TRBJ1-1 and V is TRBV5-6, with D hard to call. Germline-derived CDR1 and CDR2 are SGHDT and YYEEEE. V lost 0 bases and J lost 1, with 7 bases in between. This CDR3 contains 14 residues. CDR3 protein: CASSLDQANTEAFF. In nucleotides, the CDR3 is TGTGCCAGCAGCTTGGATCAGGCGAACACTGAAGCTTTCTTT.

This clonotype appeared many times. The chain uses TRBV20-1 and TRBJ1-4; D is ambiguous. Germline lookup yields CDR1 DFQATT and CDR2 SNEGSKA (reference sequence). This CDR3 has 12 amino acids. V lost 3 bases and J 6 bases, leaving 8 bases between the germline ends. The chain's CDR3 is CSASESDEKLFF. The CDR3 bases are TGCAGTGCTAGTGAATCCGATGAAAAACTGTTTTTT.

At least ten counts were recorded for this clonotype. This sequence joins TRBV11-2 and TRBJ2-6; D remains unclear. Trimming removed 7 bases at V and 1 base at J, with 17 bases between. CDR1 and CDR2 from the germline V gene are SGHAT and FQNNGV. There are 17 residues in the CDR3. DNA of the CDR3: TGTGCCAGCACCGGACCCAACTTTGGTTCTGGGGCCAACGTCCTGACTTTC. It is translated as CASTGPNFGSGANVLTF.

This clonotype was seen at least ten times. In DNA form, the CDR3 reads TGCAGTGCTATTTCCCTTTCGAGCCCTCTGAGCTCCTACGAGCAGTACTTC. Residues: CSAISLSSPLSSYEQYF. The chain is built from TRBV20-1 and TRBJ2-7; D is unresolved. Germline CDR1 DFQATT, CDR2 SNEGSKA (reference sequence). The CDR3 loop spans 17 amino acids. Trimming took 4 bases from V and 0 from J, leaving 22 bases between them.

The chain has TRBV4-3 and TRBJ1-1; a possible D gene is TRBD1 (5 bases). The germline gives CDR1 LGHNA, CDR2 YSLEER. V lost 3 bases and J lost 1, with 15 bases in between. The CDR3 consists of 16 residues. The CDR3 loop is CASSHAGNRRNTEAFF. CDR3 DNA sequence: TGCGCCAGCAGCCACGCAGGGAACAGGCGGAACACTGAAGCTTTCTTT.

Details on this clonotype: At one of its ends the junction is not consistent with the germline gene, which may arise from a read error. The chain joins TRBV9 to TRBJ1-1; 9 nucleotides line up with TRBD1. Germline V gives CDR1 SGDLS, CDR2 YYNGEE. This CDR3 region has 16 residues. This CDR3 reads CARSAGQGFSIAEAFF. The CDR3 region has the DNA TGTGCCAGAAGCGCGGGACAGGGTTTTTCTATCGCTGAAGCTTTCTTT.

This clonotype showed up many times. This chain connects TRBV24-1 to TRBJ2-2; D gene unclear. The CDR3 contains 17 residues. CDR1 KGHDR and CDR2 SFDVKD come from the germline V gene. Deletions cut 5 bases from V and 1 base from J, with 16 bases between. The DNA of the CDR3 is TGTGCCACCAGTGCGCCCCCCCATACGGGGAACACCGGGGAGCTGTTTTTT. Translating gives CATSAPPHTGNTGELFF.

This clonotype has a handful of counts. The chain employs TRBV6-2 or TRBV6-3 and TRBJ1-5; no clear D. CDR3 length equals 12 residues. Trimming stripped 0 bases from V and 14 bases from J, with 11 bases between. Germline assignment: CDR1 MNHEY and CDR2 SVGEGT. CDR3 protein: CASSYSNTYKHF. The CDR3 region has the DNA TGTGCCAGCAGTTACTCGAATACATACAAGCATTTT.

This clonotype has ten or more counts. The rearrangement uses TRBV11-2 and TRBJ2-3; D is perhaps TRBD1 or TRBD2 (6 bases each). V dropped 5 bases and J dropped 2 bases, with 14 bases sitting between them. The CDR3 contains 15 residues. Per the germline V gene, CDR1 is SGHAT and CDR2 is FQNNGV. Written as DNA, the CDR3 is TGTGCCAGCAGCCCCCTGGGGGGCTTCACAGATACGCAGTATTTT. Amino acids: CASSPLGGFTDTQYF.

This clonotype was seen many times. The chain is built from TRBV5-6 and TRBJ2-5; no firm D call. This CDR3 spans 13 amino acids. CDR1 is SGHDT, CDR2 YYEEEE, per germline. With 1 base removed from V and 3 bases from J, the gap between germline ends came to 7 bases. CDR3 sequence (DNA): TGTGCCAGCAGCTTGAGGCCAGAAGAGACCCAGTACTTC. Translating it yields CASSLRPEETQYF.

This clonotype was observed many times. The CDR3 bases are TGCGCCAGCAGCCTCTTAACTGGGTTGGACAATCAGCCCCAGCATTTT. This gives the protein CASSLLTGLDNQPQHF. The chain joins TRBV4-1 to TRBJ1-5; D is ambiguous. Germline V CDR1 and CDR2: MGHRA, YSYEKL. The length of the CDR3 is 16 residues. Trimming removed 4 bases at V and 3 bases at J, with 16 bases between.

Comments on this clonotype: At one of its ends the junction is not consistent with the germline gene, which may arise from a read error. This sequence joins TRBV12-5 and TRBJ1-1, with no clear D. Germline CDR1 LGHNT, CDR2 FRNRAP. CDR3 length equals 13 residues. This chain's CDR3 is CASGLRGNTEAFF. Written as DNA, the CDR3 is TGTGCTAGTGGTTTGCGGGGTAACACTGAAGCTTTCTTC.

This clonotype occurred many times. V is TRBV7-9 and J is TRBJ2-3; TRBD2 matches 7 bases. The CDR3 covers 15 residues. CDR1 and CDR2 (germline): SEHNR, FQNEAQ (reference sequence). V lost 5 bases to trimming and J lost 2 bases; unmatched junction nucleotides: 7. The CDR3 protein is CASSPLADITDTQYF. CDR3 bases: TGTGCCAGCAGCCCGCTAGCGGACATCACAGATACGCAGTATTTT. Complete variable domain (other parts from reference TRBV7-9 and TRBJ2-3): DTGVSQNPRHKITKRGQNVTFRCDPISEHNRLYWYRQTLGQGPEFLTYFQNEAQLEKSRLLSDRFSAERPKGSFSTLEIQRTEQGDSAMYLCASSPLADITDTQYFGPGTRLTVL.

Ten or more counts support this clonotype. This chain links TRBV20-1 with TRBJ1-5; D is perhaps TRBD1 (5 bases). From germline, CDR1 is DFQATT and CDR2 SNEGSKA (reference sequence). The length of the CDR3 is 14 residues. V gave up 3 bases and J gave up 0 bases, with 9 bases separating them. CDR3 sequence: CSASVRASNQPQHF. CDR3 sequence (DNA): TGCAGTGCTAGTGTCAGGGCTAGCAATCAGCCCCAGCATTTT.

This clonotype has a single count. Since a much larger clone is just one base distant, this may be a read error. The chain combines TRBV4-3 with TRBJ1-2; no definite D call. The CDR3 is made up of 14 amino acids. CDR1 is LGHNA, CDR2 YSLEER, per germline. CDR3 sequence reads: CAGSQDPLNYGYTF. CDR3 nucleotide sequence: TGCGCCGGCAGCCAAGATCCACTTAACTATGGCTACACCTTC.

In this sample, this clonotype turned up many times. This chain connects TRBV6-2 or TRBV6-3 to TRBJ1-1; the D gene is possibly TRBD1 (5 bases). The germline V gene encodes CDR1 MNHEY and CDR2 SVGEGT. The CDR3 length is 15 residues. V was shortened by 5 bases and J by 7 bases, with 20 bases between the two germline ends. CDR3 bases: TGTGCCAGCAGTCCCAGTTGGGGCCCAAGGAGTGAAGCTTTCTTT. It translates to CASSPSWGPRSEAFF.

This clonotype has a count of ten or more. The chain combines TRBV4-3 with TRBJ1-1; D is unresolved. Trimming shortened V by 0 bases and J by 4 bases, and 12 bases separated the two germline ends. The CDR3 contains 15 residues. Germline V CDR1 and CDR2: LGHNA, YSLEER. Here the CDR3 DNA reads TGCGCCAGCAGCCAAGATCCTGGCATATCCACTGAAGCTTTCTTT. It codes for CASSQDPGISTEAFF.